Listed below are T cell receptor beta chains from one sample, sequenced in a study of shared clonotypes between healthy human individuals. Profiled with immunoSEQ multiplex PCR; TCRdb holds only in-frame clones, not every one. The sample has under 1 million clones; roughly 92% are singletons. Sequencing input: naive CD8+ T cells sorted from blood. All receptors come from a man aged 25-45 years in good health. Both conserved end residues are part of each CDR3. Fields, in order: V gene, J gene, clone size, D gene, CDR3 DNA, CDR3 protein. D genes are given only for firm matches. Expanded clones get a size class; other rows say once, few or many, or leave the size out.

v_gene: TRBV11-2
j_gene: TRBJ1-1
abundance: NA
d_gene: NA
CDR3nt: TGTGCCAGCAGCTTAGACCCAGGGACCGTAGAAGCTTTCTTT
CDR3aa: CASSLDPGTVEAFF

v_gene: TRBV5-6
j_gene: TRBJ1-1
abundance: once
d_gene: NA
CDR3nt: TGTGCCAGCAGCTTGTTAGAATTGGTTACGTACACTGAAGCTTTCTTT
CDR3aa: CASSLLELVTYTEAFF

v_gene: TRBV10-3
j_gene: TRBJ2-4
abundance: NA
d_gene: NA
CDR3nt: TGTGCCATCAGTGAGTCGGGACGCCTCAAAAACATTCAGTACTTC
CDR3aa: CAISESGRLKNIQYF

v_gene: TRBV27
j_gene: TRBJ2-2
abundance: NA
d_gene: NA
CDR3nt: TGTGCCAGCAGTCCCCTCCTAACGGGACACACCGGGGAGCTGTTTTTT
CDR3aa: CASSPLLTGHTGELFF

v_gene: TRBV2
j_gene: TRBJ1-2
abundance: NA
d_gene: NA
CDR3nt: TGTGCCAGCTCCGGACAGAGCTCTAACTATGGCTACACCTTC
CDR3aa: CASSGQSSNYGYTF

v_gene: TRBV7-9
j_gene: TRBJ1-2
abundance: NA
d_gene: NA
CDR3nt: TGTGCCAGCAGCTTAGGGACGACGAACTATGGCTACACCTTC
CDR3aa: CASSLGTTNYGYTF

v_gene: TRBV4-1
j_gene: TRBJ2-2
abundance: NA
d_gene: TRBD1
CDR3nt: TGCGCCAGCAGCCAAGAAGGACAGGCGAACACCGGGGAGCTGTTTTTT
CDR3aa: CASSQEGQANTGELFF

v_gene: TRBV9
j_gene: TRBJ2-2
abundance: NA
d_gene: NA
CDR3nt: TGTGCCAGCAGCGTATCGTGGGGTGACACCGGGGAGCTGTTTTTT
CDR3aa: CASSVSWGDTGELFF

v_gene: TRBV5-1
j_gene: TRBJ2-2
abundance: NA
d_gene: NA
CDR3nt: TGCGCCAGCAGCTTGTGGGGATCAGGGGCGGGGAACACCGGGGAGCTGTTTTTT
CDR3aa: CASSLWGSGAGNTGELFF

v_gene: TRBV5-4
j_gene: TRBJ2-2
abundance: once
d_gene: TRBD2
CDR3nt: TGTGCCAGCAGCTTGGGACTAGCGGTTAACACCGGGGAGCTGTTTTTT
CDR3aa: CASSLGLAVNTGELFF

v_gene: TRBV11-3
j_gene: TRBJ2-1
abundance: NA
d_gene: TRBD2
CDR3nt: TGTGCCAGCAGCGCACGACTAGCGTTCGGTGAGCAGTTCTTC
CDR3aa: CASSARLAFGEQFF

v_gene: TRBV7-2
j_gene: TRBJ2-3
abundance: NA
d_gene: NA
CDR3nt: TGTGCCAGCAGCTTAGGTGTTGAGCGTACGACAGATACGCAGTATTTT
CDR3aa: CASSLGVERTTDTQYF

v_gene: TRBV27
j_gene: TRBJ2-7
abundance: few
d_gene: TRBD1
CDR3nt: TGTGCCAGCAGTTTATGGGACAGACCCTACGAGCAGTACTTC
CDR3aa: CASSLWDRPYEQYF

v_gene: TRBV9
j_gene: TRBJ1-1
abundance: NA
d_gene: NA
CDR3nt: TGTGCCAGCAGTCAACTTCCGGAGACAGCTTTGAACACTGAAGCTTTCTTT
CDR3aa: CASSQLPETALNTEAFF

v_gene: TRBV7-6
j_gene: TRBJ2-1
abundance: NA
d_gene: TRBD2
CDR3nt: TGTGCCAGCAGCTCCAGACTAGCGAGTGATGAGCAGTTCTTC
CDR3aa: CASSSRLASDEQFF

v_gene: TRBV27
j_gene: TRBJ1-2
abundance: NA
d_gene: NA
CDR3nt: TGTGCCAGCAGTCCCGAAACAGGACCCTGGGGCTACACCTTC
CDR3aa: CASSPETGPWGYTF

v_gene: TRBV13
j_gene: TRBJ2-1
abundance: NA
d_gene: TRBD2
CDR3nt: TGTGCCAGCAGCTTATCGACTAGCGGGAGCCCGTTCTTC
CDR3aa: CASSLSTSGSPFF

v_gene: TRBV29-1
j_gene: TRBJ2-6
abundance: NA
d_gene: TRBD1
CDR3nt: TGCAGCGTTGAAGATGTGGACAGGGGGAGACCTGGGGCCAACGTCCTGACTTTC
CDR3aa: CSVEDVDRGRPGANVLTF

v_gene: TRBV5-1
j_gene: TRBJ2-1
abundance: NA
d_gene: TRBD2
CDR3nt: TGCGCCAGCAGCTTTTCTATTACTAGCGGGAGAACGAATGAGCAGTTCTTC
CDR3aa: CASSFSITSGRTNEQFF

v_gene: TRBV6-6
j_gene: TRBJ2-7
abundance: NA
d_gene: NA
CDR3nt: TGTGCCAGCAGTCCATCGGAAAGGACCTACGAGCAGTACTTC
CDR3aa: CASSPSERTYEQYF

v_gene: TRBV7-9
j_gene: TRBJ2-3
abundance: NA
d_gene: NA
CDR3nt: TGTGCCAGCAGCTTGGGTCAGGGCTTGCATACGCAGTATTTT
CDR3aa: CASSLGQGLHTQYF

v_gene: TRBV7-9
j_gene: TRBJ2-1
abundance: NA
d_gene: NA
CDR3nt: TGTGCCAGCAGCTCCGGTAGGGTGGGGGCCTCTATCTCCTACAATGAGCAGTTCTTC
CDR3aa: CASSSGRVGASISYNEQFF

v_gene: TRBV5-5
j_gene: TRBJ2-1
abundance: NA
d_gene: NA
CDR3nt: TGTGCCAGCAGCTTGGTCTTAGGGGACGAGCAGTTCTTC
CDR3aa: CASSLVLGDEQFF

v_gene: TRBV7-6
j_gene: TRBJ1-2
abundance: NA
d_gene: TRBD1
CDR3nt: TGTGCCAGCAGCTTCAGGGGGCAAATAGTGGGCGTTGGCTACACCTTC
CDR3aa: CASSFRGQIVGVGYTF

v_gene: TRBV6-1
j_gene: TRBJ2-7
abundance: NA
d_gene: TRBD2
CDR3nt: TGTGCCAGCAGTGATGGGCTAGCGGGAGAATACGAGCAGTACTTC
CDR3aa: CASSDGLAGEYEQYF

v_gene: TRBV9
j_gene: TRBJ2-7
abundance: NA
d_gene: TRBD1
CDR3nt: TGTGCCAGCAGCCCTGATGCAGGGGGTTCAGGAGAGCAGTACTTC
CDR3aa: CASSPDAGGSGEQYF

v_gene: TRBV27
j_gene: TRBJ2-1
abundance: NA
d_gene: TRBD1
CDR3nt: TGTGCCAGCAAGAAGGGGGCGAGCGCGTCGCATGAGCAGTTCTTC
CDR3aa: CASKKGASASHEQFF

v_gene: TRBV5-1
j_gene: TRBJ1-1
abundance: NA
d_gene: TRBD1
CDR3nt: TGCGCCAGCAGCTTGGACAGGGGGCAAGCTTTCTTT
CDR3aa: CASSLDRGQAFF

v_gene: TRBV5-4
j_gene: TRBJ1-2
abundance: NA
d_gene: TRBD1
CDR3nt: TGTGCCAGCAGGCTTCGGACAGGGTATGATGGCTACACCTTC
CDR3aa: CASRLRTGYDGYTF

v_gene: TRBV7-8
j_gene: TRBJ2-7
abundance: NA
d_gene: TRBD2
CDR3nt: TGTGCCAGCAGCTCGGGCAGGCTAGCGGGAGGGTCCTACGAGCAGTACTTC
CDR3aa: CASSSGRLAGGSYEQYF

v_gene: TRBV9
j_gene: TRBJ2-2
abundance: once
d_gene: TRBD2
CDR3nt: TGTGCCAGCAGCGTACTAGCGGAGAACACCGGGGAGCTGTTTTTT
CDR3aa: CASSVLAENTGELFF

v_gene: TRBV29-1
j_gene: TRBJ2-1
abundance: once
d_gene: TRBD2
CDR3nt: TGCAGCGTTGAGGATCCGCCGGGACTAGCGGGATCAGCCACCTACAATGAGCAGTTCTTC
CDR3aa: CSVEDPPGLAGSATYNEQFF

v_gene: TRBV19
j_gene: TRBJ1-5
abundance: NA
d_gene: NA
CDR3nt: TGTGCCAGTAGTATACGACACAGTAGCAATCAGCCCCAGCATTTT
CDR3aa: CASSIRHSSNQPQHF

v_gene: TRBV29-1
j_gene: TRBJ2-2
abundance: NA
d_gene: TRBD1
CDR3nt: TGCAGCGTTGAGGCAGGGGGTACCGGGGAGCTGTTTTTT
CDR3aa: CSVEAGGTGELFF

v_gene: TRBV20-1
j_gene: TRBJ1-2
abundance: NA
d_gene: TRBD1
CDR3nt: TGCAGTGCTACAGGGGGGCTTTTC
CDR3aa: CSATGGLF

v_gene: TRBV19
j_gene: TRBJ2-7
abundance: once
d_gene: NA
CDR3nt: TGTGCCAGTAGTTTTGGACGGGGCGCTTACGAGCAGTACTTC
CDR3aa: CASSFGRGAYEQYF

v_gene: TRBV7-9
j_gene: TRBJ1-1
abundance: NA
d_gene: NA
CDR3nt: TGTGCCAGCAGCTTGGGCCCCACTGAAGCTTTCTTT
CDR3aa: CASSLGPTEAFF

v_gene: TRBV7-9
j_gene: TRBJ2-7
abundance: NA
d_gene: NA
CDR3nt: TGTGCCAGCAGCTTAATCATCTACGAGCAGTACTTC
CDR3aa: CASSLIIYEQYF

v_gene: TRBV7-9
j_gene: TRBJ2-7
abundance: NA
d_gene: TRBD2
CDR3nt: TGTGCCAGCAGCAAAGACCTTAGCGGGATTCAGATCGAGCAGTACTTC
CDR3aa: CASSKDLSGIQIEQYF

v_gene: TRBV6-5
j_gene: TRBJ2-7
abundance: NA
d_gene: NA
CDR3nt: TGTGCCAGCAGTTACAGGGGAGGAGCCGAGCAGTACTTC
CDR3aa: CASSYRGGAEQYF

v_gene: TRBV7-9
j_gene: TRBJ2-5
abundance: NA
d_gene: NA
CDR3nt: TGTGCCAGCAGCTTTTCGAGTGAGACCCAGTACTTC
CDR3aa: CASSFSSETQYF

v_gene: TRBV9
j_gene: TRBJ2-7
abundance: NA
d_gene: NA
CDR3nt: TGTGCCAGCAGCAAAAGGGGTGATTCCTACGAGCAGTACTTC
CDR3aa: CASSKRGDSYEQYF

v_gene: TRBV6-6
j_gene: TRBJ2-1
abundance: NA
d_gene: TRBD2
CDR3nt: TGTGCCAGCAGTTCAGGACTAGCAGGCTATGAGCAGTTCTTC
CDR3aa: CASSSGLAGYEQFF

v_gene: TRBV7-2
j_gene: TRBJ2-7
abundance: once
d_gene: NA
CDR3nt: TGTGCCAGCAGCATCCCCGGACTCTTCTACGAGCAGTACTTC
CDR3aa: CASSIPGLFYEQYF

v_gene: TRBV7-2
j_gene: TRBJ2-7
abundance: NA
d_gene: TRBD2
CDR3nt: TGTGCCAGCAGCTGGGGACTAGCGTACGAGCAGTACTTC
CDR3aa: CASSWGLAYEQYF

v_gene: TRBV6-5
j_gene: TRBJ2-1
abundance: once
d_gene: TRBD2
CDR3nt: TGTGCCAGCAGTCGCGGGAGAAGTACGCACAATGAGCAGTTCTTC
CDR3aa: CASSRGRSTHNEQFF

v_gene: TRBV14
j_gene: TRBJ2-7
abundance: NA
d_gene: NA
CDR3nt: TGTGCCAGCAGCCAAGTATCGGGTGGATCCTACGAGCAGTACTTC
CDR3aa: CASSQVSGGSYEQYF

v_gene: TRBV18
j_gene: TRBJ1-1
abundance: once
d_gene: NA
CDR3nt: TGTGCCAGCTCACGGGGGGAGGAAGCTTTCTTT
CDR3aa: CASSRGEEAFF

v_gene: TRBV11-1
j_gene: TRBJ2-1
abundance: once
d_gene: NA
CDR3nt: TGTGCCAGCAGCTTAGTTCCCGGACTGGTCGCCTACAATGAGCAGTTCTTC
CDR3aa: CASSLVPGLVAYNEQFF

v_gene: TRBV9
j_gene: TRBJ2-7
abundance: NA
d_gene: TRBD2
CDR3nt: TGTGCCAGCAGCGTAGGACTAGCGGGACCTGAGCGGGCCAGCGAGCAGTACTTC
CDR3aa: CASSVGLAGPERASEQYF

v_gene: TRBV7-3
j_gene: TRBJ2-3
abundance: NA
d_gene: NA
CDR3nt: TGTGCCAGCAGCTTAAATAGAGGGATTGTCGGCACAGATACGCAGTATTTT
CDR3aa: CASSLNRGIVGTDTQYF

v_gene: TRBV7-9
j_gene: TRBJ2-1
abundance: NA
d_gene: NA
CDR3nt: TGTGCCAGCAGCCCCCCGCGGTCTCTCCGGGCCTACAATGAGCAGTTCTTC
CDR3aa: CASSPPRSLRAYNEQFF

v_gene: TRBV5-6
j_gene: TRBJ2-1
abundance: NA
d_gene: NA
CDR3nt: TGTGCCAGCAGCTTGGGACGAAACAATGAGCAGTTCTTC
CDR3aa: CASSLGRNNEQFF

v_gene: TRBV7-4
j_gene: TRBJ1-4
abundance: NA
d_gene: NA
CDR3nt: TGTGCCAGCAGAAGGGGGGGACTGTTTTTT
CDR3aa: CASRRGGLFF

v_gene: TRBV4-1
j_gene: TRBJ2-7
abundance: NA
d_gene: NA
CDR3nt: TGCGCCAGCAGCCAAGATCACAGGGAATACTACGAGCAGTACTTC
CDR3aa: CASSQDHREYYEQYF